This T cell receptor beta chain was profiled in a study of identical twins. All donors were healthy Caucasians. V shed 1 base and J shed 6 bases, with 21 bases lying between them. CDR3 length equals 18 residues. Germline V gene data show CDR1 as SGHAT and CDR2 as FQDESV (reference sequence). This clonotype was found many times. Its antigen is currently unknown. Overall study results and limits: While abundant cord blood beta clonotypes carried fewer insertions, memory repertoires showed no such pattern. These conclusions were based on statistical analysis (cross-sectional, not following the same donors). Zero-insertion analyses could be partly confounded by invariant MAIT and iNKT cells.

Each CDR3 protein is one row after TCRdb ran MiXCR on the 5' RACE reads. Seen here are 150,000 or so distinct CDR3 sequences, around 3.5% observed once, and the top ten hold around 8%. Input material: memory T cells sorted from blood. The clonotype was recovered from a man between 18 and 35 years old in good health. V and J are TRBV11-1 and TRBJ2-2; TRBD2 is a possible D gene (6 bases). The CDR3 region is CASSLEGLWASVAGELFF. The CDR3 DNA is TGTGCCAGCAGCTTAGAAGGCCTCTGGGCTAGCGTTGCCGGGGAGCTGTTTTTT.